The clone carrying this T cell receptor (beta chain) was found a few times. Its antigen is not known. Distinct nucleotide sequences in the sample also encode this CDR3. V lost 6 bases and J lost 2, with 11 bases in between. Germline V gives CDR1 SNHLY, CDR2 FYNNEI. The CDR3 runs 14 residues. This entry is derived from a study of shared clonotypes between healthy human individuals. Study context: Donors, aged 18 to 49, were a couple of women and a few men. Findings and caveats of the study: Large sequencing depth failed to make sorted-subset sequencing complete, rarefaction showed.

Some clones are missing from TCRdb's copy, which holds only in-frame ones; the method was immunoSEQ multiplex PCR. The repertoire includes 1 million to 1.2 million clones, approximately 75% of them detected once, and roughly 0.82% sits in the top ten. The sequenced sample was memory CD4+ T cells from PBMCs. Indicated subset: CD45RA-negative fraction. This receptor was taken from a young man in good health. Some clones in this sample may be carry-over from other donors' samples. The gene calls are TRBV2 and TRBJ1-5, with D tentatively TRBD1 (5 bases). The CDR3 bases are TGTGCCAGCAGCGAGGGACGAGGCAATCAGCCCCAGCATTTT. Protein product: CASSEGRGNQPQHF.